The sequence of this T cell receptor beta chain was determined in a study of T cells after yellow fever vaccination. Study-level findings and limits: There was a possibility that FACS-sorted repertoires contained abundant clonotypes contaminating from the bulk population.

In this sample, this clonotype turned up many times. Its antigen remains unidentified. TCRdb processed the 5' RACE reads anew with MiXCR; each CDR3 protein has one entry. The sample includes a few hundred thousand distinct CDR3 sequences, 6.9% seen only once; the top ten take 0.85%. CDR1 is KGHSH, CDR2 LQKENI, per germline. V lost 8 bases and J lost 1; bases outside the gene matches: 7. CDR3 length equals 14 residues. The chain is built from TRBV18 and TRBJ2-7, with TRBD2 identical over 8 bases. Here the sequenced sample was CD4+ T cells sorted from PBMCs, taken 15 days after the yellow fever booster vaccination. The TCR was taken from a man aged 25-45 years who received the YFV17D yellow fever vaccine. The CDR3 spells CASRRGAGSYEQYF. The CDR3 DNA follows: TGTGCCAGCCGGCGGGGGGCAGGGTCCTACGAGCAGTACTTC.